The 26 T cell receptor beta chains reported below all come from one sample, sequenced in a study of blood T cell repertoires in COVID-19. The assay was immunoSEQ multiplex PCR, and TCRdb's table has in-frame clones only and misses some. The profile covers around 61,000 clones, with about 81% appearing a single time and about a sixth taken by the ten largest. The sequencing sample was made of peripheral blood. The receptor set was obtained from a man aged 80 or over with acute or convalescent COVID-19.

The chain employs TRBV6-6 and TRBJ2-2; the D is unclear. Trimming took off 2 bases at V and 6 bases at J, with 7 bases between the two ends. CDR1 MNHNY and CDR2 SVGAGI come from the germline V gene (reference sequence). CDR3 length: 13 amino acids. For the CDR3, the DNA is TGTGCCAGCAGTTACCCATCCCCCGGGGAGCTGTTTTTT. This sequence encodes CASSYPSPGELFF.

This clone was seen ten or more times. CDR3 in DNA: TGTGCCAGCAGTGGACAGCTAGGCACCGGGGAGCTGTTTTTT. Protein product: CASSGQLGTGELFF. This chain uses TRBV2 with TRBJ2-2; possible D gene TRBD1, 5 bases. The CDR3 length is 14 residues. Looked up from germline, CDR1 is SNHLY and CDR2 is FYNNEI. V dropped 4 bases and J dropped 4 bases, with 10 bases sitting between them.

This chain connects TRBV19 to TRBJ1-5; the match to TRBD1 covers 7 bases. The germline V gene has CDR1 LNHDA and CDR2 SQIVND (reference sequence). This CDR3 spans 15 amino acids. V lost 6 bases, J lost 0 bases, and 5 bases stayed unmatched. CDR3 region: CASRRGQISNQPQHF. Here the CDR3 DNA reads TGTGCCAGTAGGAGGGGACAGATTAGCAATCAGCCCCAGCATTTT. Based on the CDR3 plus reference TRBV19 and TRBJ1-5, the full variable domain is DGGITQSPKYLFRKEGQNVTLSCEQNLNHDAMYWYRQDPGQGLRLIYYSQIVNDFQKGDIAEGYSVSREKKESFPLTVTSAQKNPTAFYLCASRRGQISNQPQHFGDGTRLSIL.

V gene TRBV18 combines with J gene TRBJ2-5, with D possibly matching TRBD2 (6 bases). Germline-derived CDR1 and CDR2 are KGHSH and LQKENI. CDR3 length equals 14 residues. V was trimmed by 3 bases and J by 4 bases, leaving 12 bases between them. Here the CDR3 DNA reads TGTGCCAGCTCACCGGGAGTGGAGGGAGAGACCCAGTACTTC. The encoded protein is CASSPGVEGETQYF.

The rearrangement joins TRBV27 to TRBJ1-2, with unresolved D. CDR1 is MNHEY and CDR2 is SMNVEV in the germline V gene (reference sequence). This CDR3 has 13 amino acids. Trimming shortened V by 3 bases and J by 0 bases, and 5 bases separated the two germline ends. The CDR3 coding sequence is TGTGCCAGCAGTTTTCGAGCTAACTATGGCTACACCTTC. Protein sequence: CASSFRANYGYTF.

The chain is built from TRBV4-3 and TRBJ2-1, with 10 nucleotides matching TRBD2. CDR1 is LGHNA, CDR2 YSLEER, per germline. With 0 bases clipped from V and 5 bases from J, the junction kept 4 bases outside the gene matches. The CDR3 is 16 residues long. CDR3 amino acids: CASSQDSGGYNNEQFF. In nucleotides, the CDR3 is TGCGCCAGCAGCCAAGATAGCGGGGGGTATAACAATGAGCAGTTCTTC.

The chain couples TRBV28 to TRBJ2-2; the D gene is possibly TRBD2 (6 bases). V was trimmed by 5 bases and J by 6 bases, leaving 19 bases between them. This CDR3 spans 16 amino acids. Looked up from germline, CDR1 is MDHEN and CDR2 is SYDVKM. In nucleotides, the CDR3 is TGTGCCAGCAGTCCCCTGACTAGTTTTAGCCCCGGGGAGCTGTTTTTT. Protein product: CASSPLTSFSPGELFF.

The CDR3 coding sequence is TGTGCCAGCAGTTCCCGGGGGAGCGGCCTGTACGAGCAGTACTTC. This encodes CASSSRGSGLYEQYF. The chain employs TRBV6-2 or TRBV6-3 and TRBJ2-7; D might be TRBD2 (6 bases). Trimming pared 4 bases from V and 4 bases from J, leaving 17 bases between. CDR3 length: 15 amino acids. Germline CDR1 MNHEY, CDR2 SVGEGT.

This chain connects TRBV19 to TRBJ1-5; 9 bases map to TRBD1. CDR1 and CDR2 from the germline V gene are LNHDA and SQIVND (reference sequence). V lost 4 bases to trimming and J lost 7 bases; unmatched junction nucleotides: 14. The CDR3 is 17 amino acids. The CDR3 DNA reads TGTGCCAGTAGTAAACAGACCGGGACAGGGACTGGGCAGCCCCAGCATTTT. This codes for CASSKQTGTGTGQPQHF.

This clone was found once. This chain connects TRBV7-2 to TRBJ2-1, with TRBD2 as a possible D gene (5 bases). CDR3 length: 12 residues. In germline, CDR1 is SGHTA, CDR2 FQGNSA. The V and J ends lost 5 bases and 13 bases respectively, with 15 bases between them. CDR3 region: CASSPFEGFQFF. The DNA of the CDR3 is TGTGCCAGCAGCCCCTTCGAGGGTTTCCAGTTCTTC.

Many counts were recorded for this clone. This chain joins TRBV24-1 and TRBJ1-1; 9 nucleotides align to TRBD1. Germline trimming cut 6 bases from V and 2 bases from J; bases unmatched to any gene: 6. In germline, CDR1 is KGHDR, CDR2 SFDVKD. The CDR3 runs to 15 residues. The CDR3 loop is CATSPGTGPNTEAFF. CDR3 DNA: TGTGCCACCAGTCCCGGGACAGGGCCCAACACTGAAGCTTTCTTT.

J is TRBJ2-7 and V is TRBV18; 8 bases map to TRBD2. V lost 0 bases and J lost 6; bases outside the gene matches: 7. This CDR3 is built from 15 residues. Per germline, CDR1 KGHSH and CDR2 LQKENI. CDR3 protein: CASSPPSGGRVEQYF. The CDR3 nucleotides are TGTGCCAGCTCACCACCGTCGGGGGGGAGGGTCGAGCAGTACTTC.

This clone was observed once. The V call is TRBV14, the J call TRBJ2-3, with a possible D match to TRBD2 (5 bases). The CDR3 contains 15 residues. In germline, CDR1 is SGHDN, CDR2 FVKESK. V was cut by 0 bases and J by 0 bases, with 7 bases left in between. The CDR3 DNA follows: TGTGCCAGCAGCCAAGACTGGACTAGCACAGATACGCAGTATTTT. Protein product: CASSQDWTSTDTQYF. The full variable domain, rest sourced from reference TRBV14 and TRBJ2-3, is EAGVTQFPSHSVIEKGQTVTLRCDPISGHDNLYWYRRVMGKEIKFLLHFVKESKQDESGMPNNRFLAERTGGTYSTLKVQPAELEDSGVYFCASSQDWTSTDTQYFGPGTRLTVL.

The chain links TRBV5-4 to TRBJ2-1; 11 bases are shared with TRBD2. The CDR3 totals 15 residues. Germline CDR1 SGHNT, CDR2 YYREEE (reference sequence). The junction had 3 bases not matched to a gene; V was cut back by 0 bases and J by 7 bases. The CDR3 DNA follows: TGTGCCAGCAGCTTGGCCACTAGCGGGAGTAATGAGCAGTTCTTC. Amino acid sequence: CASSLATSGSNEQFF.

The chain recombines TRBV5-1 with TRBJ1-3; no clear D gene. Trimming stripped 0 bases from V and 0 bases from J, with 7 bases between. Germline V gene sequence: CDR1 SGHRS, CDR2 YFSETQ. The CDR3 runs 15 residues. CDR3 coding DNA: TGCGCCAGCAGCTTGGGTCTACTCTCTGGAAACACCATATATTTT. Translated: CASSLGLLSGNTIYF.

The chain couples TRBV5-1 to TRBJ1-3; a weak D match, TRBD1 (6 bases). Germline CDR1 and CDR2: SGHRS and YFSETQ. Trimming left V 4 bases short and J 3 bases short, with 11 bases between. This CDR3 region has 14 residues. CDR3 coding DNA: TGCGCCAGCAGCCCGGGAGGGGGTGGAAACACCATATATTTT. It codes for CASSPGGGGNTIYF.

The CDR3 here is CASTLTGEQYF. The CDR3 coding sequence is TGTGCCAGCACCCTAACGGGGGAGCAGTACTTC. The chain employs TRBV28 and TRBJ2-7; D is perhaps TRBD2 (5 bases). CDR3 size: 11 residues. Per the germline V gene, CDR1 is MDHEN and CDR2 is SYDVKM. The germline V and J ends were trimmed by 7 bases and 7 bases, with 11 bases remaining between them.

The chain has TRBV19 and TRBJ2-3; possibly TRBD2 for D (6 bases). CDR1 and CDR2 (germline): LNHDA, SQIVND (reference sequence). The germline V and J ends were trimmed by 3 bases and 3 bases, with 10 bases remaining between them. The CDR3 runs to 14 residues. The CDR3 region has the DNA TGTGCCAGTAGTATGGGCGGACTAACAGATACGCAGTATTTT. Its protein product is CASSMGGLTDTQYF.

The chain is built from TRBV28 and TRBJ1-4; 10 bases map to TRBD1. The CDR3 length is 15 residues. The J segment lost 7 bases and the V segment lost 3 bases, leaving 5 bases of the junction unmatched. Per germline, CDR1 MDHEN and CDR2 SYDVKM. The CDR3 loop reads CASSLPGTGVEKLFF. The CDR3 DNA follows: TGTGCCAGCAGTTTGCCCGGGACAGGGGTTGAAAAACTGTTTTTT.

This chain uses TRBV7-3 with TRBJ1-3; the D gene is possibly TRBD1 (6 bases). V was clipped by 5 bases and J by 0 bases, with 8 bases between them. The CDR3 runs to 14 residues. Germline V gene sequence: CDR1 SGHTA, CDR2 FQGTGA. Here the CDR3 reads CASSPDSSGNTIYF. The DNA of the CDR3 is TGTGCCAGCAGCCCGGACAGCTCTGGAAACACCATATATTTT.

This sequence joins TRBV29-1 and TRBJ1-4; D not certain. The V end lost 4 bases, the J end lost 4 bases, and 10 bases lay between the germline ends. This CDR3 region has 13 residues. Germline V gene lookup returns CDR1 SQVTM and CDR2 ANQGSEA. The CDR3 loop is CSVASGYNEKLFF. The CDR3 DNA is TGCAGCGTTGCCTCGGGGTATAATGAAAAACTGTTTTTT. The whole variable domain, filled in from reference TRBV29-1 and TRBJ1-4, reads SAVISQKPSRDICQRGTSLTIQCQVDSQVTMMFWYRQQPGQSLTLIATANQGSEATYESGFVIDKFPISRPNLTFSTLTVSNMSPEDSSIYLCSVASGYNEKLFFGSGTQLSVL.

The chain employs TRBV7-2 and TRBJ2-3; D is possibly TRBD1 (6 bases). V was trimmed by 3 bases and J by 6 bases, leaving 10 bases between them. Germline loops: CDR1 SGHTA, CDR2 FQGNSA. CDR3 length: 13 amino acids. CDR3 nucleotides: TGTGCCAGCAGCTTCACAGGGCCCGATACGCAGTATTTT. Protein product: CASSFTGPDTQYF.

The V call is TRBV5-5, the J call TRBJ1-2; perhaps TRBD1 as D (6 bases). The CDR3 spans 14 residues. Trimming pared 4 bases from V and 8 bases from J, leaving 18 bases between. CDR1 and CDR2 from the germline V gene are SGHKS and YYEKEE (reference sequence). CDR3: CASSHERDTGGYTF. The CDR3 DNA sequence: TGTGCCAGCAGCCACGAGCGGGACACCGGCGGCTACACCTTC.

This clone came up once. This chain uses TRBV7-9 with TRBJ2-7, with a possible D match to TRBD2 (6 bases). The V gene lost 1 base and the J gene lost 5 bases, with 6 bases spanning the gap. Germline V gene sequence: CDR1 SEHNR, CDR2 FQNEAQ (reference sequence). The CDR3 contains 12 residues. Here the CDR3 DNA reads TGTGCCAGCAGCTTAGGGGGGGACGAGCAGTACTTC. Its protein is CASSLGGDEQYF.

This clone was found once. The rearrangement uses TRBV3-1 (or the pseudogene TRBV3-2) and TRBJ2-3; 9 positions match TRBD1. In germline, CDR1 is LGHDT, CDR2 YNNKEL (reference sequence). The CDR3 loop spans 16 amino acids. The V gene end was trimmed by 2 bases and the J gene end by 4 bases; junction bases not matched to a gene: 7. For the CDR3, the DNA is TGTGCCAGCAGCCAACACAGGGGGCATGGGGCAGATACGCAGTATTTT. This codes for CASSQHRGHGADTQYF.

The chain carries TRBV19 and TRBJ2-2; 7 positions match TRBD2. Germline V lookup: CDR1 LNHDA, CDR2 SQIVND (reference sequence). CDR3 size: 12 residues. V trimming: 5 bases; J trimming: 7 bases; junction bases outside the gene matches: 1. CDR3 residues: CASSAGDGELFF. The CDR3 DNA reads TGTGCCAGTAGTGCGGGAGACGGGGAGCTGTTTTTT.